This T cell receptor beta chain comes out of a study of identical twins. Findings of the study overall: Among monozygotic twins, out-of-frame TCR alpha sharing exceeded what models predicted.

A single record per CDR3 protein comes from TCRdb applying MiXCR to the 5' RACE reads. This sample has hundreds of thousands of distinct CDR3 sequences, with 7% to 8.5% found just once. This clonotype was picked up a small number of times. The target antigen is unknown. The CDR3 has 20 amino acids. Looked up from germline, CDR1 is SGHNT and CDR2 is YYREEE (reference sequence). Germline trimming cut 2 bases from V and 1 base from J; bases unmatched to any gene: 10. These data were also reused for a study on yellow fever vaccine responses in identical twins.

The TCR originated in a young woman in good health. This chain uses TRBV5-4 with TRBJ2-6; 12 bases agree with TRBD1. The sequencing sample was made of CD8+ T cells sorted from blood. CDR3 in amino acids: CASSFRSLGQGASGANVLTF. In DNA form, the CDR3 reads TGTGCCAGCAGCTTCCGGTCGTTGGGACAGGGGGCTTCTGGGGCCAACGTCCTGACTTTC.